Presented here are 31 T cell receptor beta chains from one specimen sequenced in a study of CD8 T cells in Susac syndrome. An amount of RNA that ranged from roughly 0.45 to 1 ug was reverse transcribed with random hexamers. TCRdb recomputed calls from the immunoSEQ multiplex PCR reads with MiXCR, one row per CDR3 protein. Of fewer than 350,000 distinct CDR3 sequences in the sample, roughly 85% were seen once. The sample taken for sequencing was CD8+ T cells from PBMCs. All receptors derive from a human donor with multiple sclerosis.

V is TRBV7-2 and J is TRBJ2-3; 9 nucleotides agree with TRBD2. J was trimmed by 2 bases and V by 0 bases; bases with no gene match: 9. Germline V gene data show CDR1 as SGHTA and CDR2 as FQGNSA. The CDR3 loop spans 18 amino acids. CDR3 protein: CASSLAPLLAGNTDTQYF. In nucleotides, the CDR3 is TGTGCCAGCAGCTTAGCTCCCCTACTAGCGGGTAACACAGATACGCAGTATTTT.

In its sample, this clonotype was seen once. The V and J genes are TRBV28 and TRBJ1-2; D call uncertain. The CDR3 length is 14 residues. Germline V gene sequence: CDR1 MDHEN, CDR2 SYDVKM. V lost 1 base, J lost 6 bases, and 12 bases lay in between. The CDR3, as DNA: TGTGCCAGCAGTTTATTTTGGGAGCTGGATGGCTACACCTTC. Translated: CASSLFWELDGYTF.

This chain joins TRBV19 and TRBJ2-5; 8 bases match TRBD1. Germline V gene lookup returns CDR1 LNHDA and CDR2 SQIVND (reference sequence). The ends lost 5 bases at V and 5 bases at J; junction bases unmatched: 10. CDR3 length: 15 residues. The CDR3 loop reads CASSPRGTGGETQYF. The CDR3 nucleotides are TGTGCCAGTAGTCCTCGCGGGACAGGCGGGGAGACCCAGTACTTC.

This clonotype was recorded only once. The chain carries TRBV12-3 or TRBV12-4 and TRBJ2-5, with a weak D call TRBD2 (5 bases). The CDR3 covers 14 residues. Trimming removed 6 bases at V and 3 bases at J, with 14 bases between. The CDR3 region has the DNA TGTGCCAGCAGAAAACGGGGTCCCGAAGAGACCCAGTACTTC. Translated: CASRKRGPEETQYF.

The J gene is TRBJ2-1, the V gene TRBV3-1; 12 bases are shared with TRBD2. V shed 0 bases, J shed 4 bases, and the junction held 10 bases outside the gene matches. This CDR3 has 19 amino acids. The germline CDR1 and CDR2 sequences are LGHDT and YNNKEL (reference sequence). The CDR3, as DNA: TGTGCCAGCAGCCAAGATGAGACTAGCGGGAGTATAGGGTACAATGAGCAGTTCTTC. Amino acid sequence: CASSQDETSGSIGYNEQFF.

The CDR3 nucleotides are TGCAGTGCTCTTCACAGGGTGGCTAATGAAAAACTGTTTTTT. This codes for CSALHRVANEKLFF. The rearrangement joins TRBV20-1 to TRBJ1-4, with a tentative D call TRBD1 (6 bases). CDR1 is DFQATT and CDR2 is SNEGSKA in the germline V gene (reference sequence). V was cut by 5 bases and J by 3 bases, with 13 bases left in between. The CDR3 spans 14 residues.

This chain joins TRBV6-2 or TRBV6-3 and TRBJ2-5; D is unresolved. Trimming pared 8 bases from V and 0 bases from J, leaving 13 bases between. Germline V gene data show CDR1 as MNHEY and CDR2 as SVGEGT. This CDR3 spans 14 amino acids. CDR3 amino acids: CASGKYLNQETQYF. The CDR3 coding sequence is TGTGCCAGCGGCAAATACTTGAACCAAGAGACCCAGTACTTC.

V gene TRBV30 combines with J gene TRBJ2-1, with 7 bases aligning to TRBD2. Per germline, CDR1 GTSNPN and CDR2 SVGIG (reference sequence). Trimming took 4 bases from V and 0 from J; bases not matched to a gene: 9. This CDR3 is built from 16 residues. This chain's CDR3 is CAWTGGGSGSYNEQFF. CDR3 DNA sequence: TGTGCCTGGACGGGAGGCGGGTCTGGCTCCTACAATGAGCAGTTCTTC. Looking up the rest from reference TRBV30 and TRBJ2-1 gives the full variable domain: SQTIHQWPATLVQPVGSPLSLECTVEGTSNPNLYWYRQAAGRGLQLLFYSVGIGQISSEVPQNLSASRPQDRQFILSSKKLLLSDSGFYLCAWTGGGSGSYNEQFFGPGTRLTVL.

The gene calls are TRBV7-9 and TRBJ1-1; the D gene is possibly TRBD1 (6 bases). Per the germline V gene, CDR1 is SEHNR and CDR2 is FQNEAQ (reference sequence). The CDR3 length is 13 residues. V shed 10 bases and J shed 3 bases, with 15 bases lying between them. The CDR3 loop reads CAKNRVGDTEAFF. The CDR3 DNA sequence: TGTGCCAAAAACAGGGTTGGGGACACTGAAGCTTTCTTT.

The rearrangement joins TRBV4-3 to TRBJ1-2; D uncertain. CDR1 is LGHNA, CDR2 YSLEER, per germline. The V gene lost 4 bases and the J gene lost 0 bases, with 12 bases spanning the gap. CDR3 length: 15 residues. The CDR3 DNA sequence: TGCGCCAGCAGCCTGTCCCGGGGTGCTAACTATGGCTACACCTTC. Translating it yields CASSLSRGANYGYTF.

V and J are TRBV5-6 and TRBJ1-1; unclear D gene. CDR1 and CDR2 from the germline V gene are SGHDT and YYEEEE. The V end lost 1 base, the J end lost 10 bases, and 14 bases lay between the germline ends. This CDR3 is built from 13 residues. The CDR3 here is CASSLFNGLLAFF. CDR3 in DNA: TGTGCCAGCAGCTTGTTTAATGGTCTGCTAGCTTTCTTT.

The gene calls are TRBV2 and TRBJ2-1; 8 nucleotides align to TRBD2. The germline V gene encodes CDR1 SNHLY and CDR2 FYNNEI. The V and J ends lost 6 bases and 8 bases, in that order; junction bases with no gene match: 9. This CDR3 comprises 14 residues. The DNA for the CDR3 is TGTGCCAGCAGGGGACTAGTCATCAATGATGAGCAGTTCTTC. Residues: CASRGLVINDEQFF.

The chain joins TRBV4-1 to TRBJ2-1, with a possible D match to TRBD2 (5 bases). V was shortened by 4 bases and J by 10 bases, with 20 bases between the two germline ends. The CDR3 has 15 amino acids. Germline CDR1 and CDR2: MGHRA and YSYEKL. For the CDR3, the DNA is TGCGCCAGCAGCCCCACCCAAACTTCTAGCAGCGAGCAGTTCTTC. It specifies CASSPTQTSSSEQFF.

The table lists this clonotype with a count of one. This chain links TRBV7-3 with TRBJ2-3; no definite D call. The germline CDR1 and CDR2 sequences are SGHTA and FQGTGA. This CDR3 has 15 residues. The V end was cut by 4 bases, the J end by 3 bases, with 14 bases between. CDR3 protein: CASSSGLFPTDTQYF. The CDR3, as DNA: TGTGCCAGCAGCTCCGGGCTTTTCCCGACAGATACGCAGTATTTT.

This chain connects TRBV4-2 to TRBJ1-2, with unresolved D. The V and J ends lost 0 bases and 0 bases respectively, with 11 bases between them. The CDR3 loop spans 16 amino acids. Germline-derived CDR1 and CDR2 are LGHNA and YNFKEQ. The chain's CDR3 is CASSQDMIQANYGYTF. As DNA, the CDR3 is TGTGCCAGCAGCCAAGATATGATTCAAGCTAACTATGGCTACACCTTC.

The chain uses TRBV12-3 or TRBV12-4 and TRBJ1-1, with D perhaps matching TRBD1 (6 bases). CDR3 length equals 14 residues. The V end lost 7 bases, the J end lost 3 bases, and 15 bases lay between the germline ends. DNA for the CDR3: TGTGCCAGCACCAAACCCACAGGGCACACTGAAGCTTTCTTT. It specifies CASTKPTGHTEAFF.

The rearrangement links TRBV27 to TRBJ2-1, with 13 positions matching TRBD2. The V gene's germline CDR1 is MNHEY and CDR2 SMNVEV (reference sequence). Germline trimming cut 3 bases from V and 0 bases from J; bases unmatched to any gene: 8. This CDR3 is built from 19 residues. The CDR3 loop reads CASSFLGTSGTISYNEQFF. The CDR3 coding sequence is TGTGCCAGCAGTTTTCTCGGGACTAGCGGGACTATCTCCTACAATGAGCAGTTCTTC.

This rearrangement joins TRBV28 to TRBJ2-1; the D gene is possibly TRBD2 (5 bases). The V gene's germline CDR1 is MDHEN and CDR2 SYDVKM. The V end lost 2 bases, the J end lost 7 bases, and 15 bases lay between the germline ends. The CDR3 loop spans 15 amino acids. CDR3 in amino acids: CASSLIGLSLNEQFF. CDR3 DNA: TGTGCCAGCAGTTTAATCGGACTCTCCTTGAATGAGCAGTTCTTC.

CDR3 sequence (DNA): TGTGCCAGCAGCTGGGGGGGACAGCCGTACGAGCAGTACTTC. Its protein is CASSWGGQPYEQYF. The chain uses TRBV7-9 and TRBJ2-7; D tentatively fits TRBD1 or TRBD2 (7 bases each). Germline values: CDR1 SEHNR, CDR2 FQNEAQ (reference sequence). There are 14 residues in the CDR3. The germline V and J ends were trimmed by 4 bases and 4 bases, with 14 bases remaining between them.

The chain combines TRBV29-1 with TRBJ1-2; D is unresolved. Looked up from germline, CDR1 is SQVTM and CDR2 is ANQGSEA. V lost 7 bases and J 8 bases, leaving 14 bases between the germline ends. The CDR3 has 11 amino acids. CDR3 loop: CSANGADGYTF. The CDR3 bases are TGCAGCGCCAATGGCGCAGACGGCTACACCTTC.

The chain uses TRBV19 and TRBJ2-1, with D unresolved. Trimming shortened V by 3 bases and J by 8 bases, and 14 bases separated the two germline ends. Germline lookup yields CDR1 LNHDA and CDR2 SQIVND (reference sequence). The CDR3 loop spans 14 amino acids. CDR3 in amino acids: CASSMGIGVDEQFF. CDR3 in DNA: TGTGCCAGTAGTATGGGAATCGGAGTGGATGAGCAGTTCTTC.

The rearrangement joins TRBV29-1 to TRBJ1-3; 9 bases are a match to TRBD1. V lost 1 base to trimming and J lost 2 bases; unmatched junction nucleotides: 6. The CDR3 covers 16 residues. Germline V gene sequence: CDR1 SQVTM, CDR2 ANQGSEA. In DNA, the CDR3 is TGCAGCGTTGAAGGGAACGGACAGGGGACTGGAAACACCATATATTTT. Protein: CSVEGNGQGTGNTIYF.

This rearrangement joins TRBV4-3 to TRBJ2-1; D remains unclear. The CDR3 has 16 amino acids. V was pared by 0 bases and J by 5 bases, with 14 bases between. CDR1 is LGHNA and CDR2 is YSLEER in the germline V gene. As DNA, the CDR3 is TGCGCCAGCAGCCAAGATGGTCCGCCGCCCGACAATGAGCAGTTCTTC. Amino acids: CASSQDGPPPDNEQFF.

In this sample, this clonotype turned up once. CDR3 DNA: TGTGCCAGCAGTTTATGGTCGGGAGGGTTGGATGAGCAGTTCTTC. This sequence encodes CASSLWSGGLDEQFF. The chain couples TRBV27 to TRBJ2-1; TRBD2 matches 8 bases. The CDR3 loop spans 15 amino acids. J was trimmed by 8 bases and V by 1 base; bases with no gene match: 7. Germline values: CDR1 MNHEY, CDR2 SMNVEV (reference sequence).

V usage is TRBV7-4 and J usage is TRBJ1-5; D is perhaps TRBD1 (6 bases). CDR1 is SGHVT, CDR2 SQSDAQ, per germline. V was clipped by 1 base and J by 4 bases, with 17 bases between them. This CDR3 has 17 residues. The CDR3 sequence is CASSLEEGGRNNQPQHF. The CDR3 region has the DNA TGTGCCAGCAGCTTAGAGGAGGGGGGACGGAATAATCAGCCCCAGCATTTT.

CDR3: CASSGYRATPQETQYF. CDR3 in DNA: TGTGCCAGCAGCGGATACAGGGCGACGCCCCAAGAGACCCAGTACTTC. V is TRBV27 and J is TRBJ2-5; the D gene is possibly TRBD1 (6 bases). The V gene lost 6 bases and the J gene lost 1 base, with 18 bases spanning the gap. In germline, CDR1 is MNHEY, CDR2 SMNVEV (reference sequence). The CDR3 extends over 16 amino acids.

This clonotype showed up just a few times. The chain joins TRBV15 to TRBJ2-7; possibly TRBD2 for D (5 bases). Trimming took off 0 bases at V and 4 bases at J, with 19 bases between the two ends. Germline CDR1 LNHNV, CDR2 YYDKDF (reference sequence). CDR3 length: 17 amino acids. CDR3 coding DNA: TGTGCCACCAGCAGAGATAGGTGGCAGCCGGGGTGGTACGAGCAGTACTTC. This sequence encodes CATSRDRWQPGWYEQYF.

The CDR3 sequence: CASSHREHYEQYF. CDR3 bases: TGTGCCAGCAGCCACCGGGAGCACTACGAGCAGTACTTC. This chain links TRBV6-2 or TRBV6-3 with TRBJ2-7; D perhaps matches TRBD2 (6 bases). V lost 6 bases and J 3 bases, leaving 12 bases between the germline ends. The CDR3 length is 13 residues. Per germline, CDR1 MNHEY and CDR2 SVGEGT.

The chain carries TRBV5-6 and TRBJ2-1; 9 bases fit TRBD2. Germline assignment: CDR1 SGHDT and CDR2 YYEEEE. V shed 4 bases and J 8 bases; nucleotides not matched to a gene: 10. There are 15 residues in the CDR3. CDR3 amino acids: CASSLTSGTLDEQFF. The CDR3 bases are TGTGCCAGCAGCCTGACTAGCGGTACTTTGGATGAGCAGTTCTTC.

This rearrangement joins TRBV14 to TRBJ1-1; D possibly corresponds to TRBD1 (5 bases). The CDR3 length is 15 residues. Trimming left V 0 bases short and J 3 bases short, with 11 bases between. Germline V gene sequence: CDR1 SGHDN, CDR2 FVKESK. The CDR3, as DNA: TGTGCCAGCAGCCAAGACGCCTGGGGGGACACTGAAGCTTTCTTT. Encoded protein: CASSQDAWGDTEAFF.

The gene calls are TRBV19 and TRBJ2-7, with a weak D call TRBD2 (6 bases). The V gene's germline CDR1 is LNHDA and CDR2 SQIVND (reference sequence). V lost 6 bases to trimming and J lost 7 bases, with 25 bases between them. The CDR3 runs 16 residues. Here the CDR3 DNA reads TGTGCCAGTAGCCACACCGGGACGGCATACCGGGGGGAGCAGTACTTC. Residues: CASSHTGTAYRGEQYF.